Below, 15 T cell receptor beta chains from the same sample are listed, as sequenced in a study of tumor-infiltrating lymphocytes in primary liver carcinoma. In addition to blood RNA drawn from unsorted whole blood, germline DNA was extracted. A primer in the constant region served to generate TCR beta cDNA from approximately 500 ng of total RNA. TCR beta libraries came from three nested multiplex PCR rounds using slightly modified ARM-PCR. The study ran its first two PCR rounds for roughly 9 cycles each, using TRBV1-TRBV30 forward primers and a C-beta reverse primer. TCRdb redid the calling of the multiplex PCR reads with MiXCR, one entry per CDR3 protein. The data contain approximately 300,000 distinct CDR3 sequences, roughly 60% of them singletons. Material for sequencing was peripheral blood. Every receptor here comes from a middle-aged man with primary liver carcinoma and hepatitis B virus infection.

This clonotype was seen only a few times. The chain employs TRBV24-1 and TRBJ2-3; D is undetermined. The CDR3 has 13 amino acids. Trimming took 7 bases from V and 0 from J, leaving 7 bases between them. Germline V gene sequence: CDR1 KGHDR, CDR2 SFDVKD. The CDR3 sequence: CATSDGSTDTQYF. In DNA form, the CDR3 reads TGTGCCACCAGCGACGGAAGCACAGATACGCAGTATTTT.

Details on this clonotype: No conserved phenylalanine or tryptophan ends this CDR3, so it is likely a read error. The chain combines TRBV29-1 with TRBJ2-1; D is ambiguous. The length of the CDR3 is 16 residues. Looked up from germline, CDR1 is SQVTM and CDR2 is ANQGSEA. V was cut by 7 bases and J by 4 bases, with 23 bases left in between. CDR3 residues: CSAFGKGGSDYNEQFL. The CDR3 coding sequence is TGCAGCGCCTTCGGCAAGGGTGGAAGCGATTACAATGAGCAGTTCTTA.

This clonotype came up once. Sequence at one end of the junction differs from germline and may be a read error. The chain couples TRBV4-3 to TRBJ2-4; 9 bases align to TRBD1. Per germline, CDR1 LGHNA and CDR2 YSLEER. The CDR3 sequence is 16 residues long. The CDR3 is CASSQYLGQGRNIQYF. CDR3 sequence (DNA): TGCGCCAGCAGCCAATATCTGGGACAGGGCCGAAACATTCAATACTTC.

A word on this clonotype: At one end the junction does not follow the germline gene, possibly because of a read error. The gene calls are TRBV4-2 and TRBJ2-5; D perhaps matches TRBD2 (6 bases). CDR1 and CDR2 (germline): LGHNA, YNFKEQ. The CDR3 contains 15 residues. The CDR3 spells CASSQGTGRQETQYF. In DNA, the CDR3 is TGTGCCAGTAGCCAAGGGACTGGACGGCAAGAGACCCAGTACTTC.

On this clonotype: Given a much more abundant clone one base away, this may be a read error. The rearrangement uses TRBV6-1 and TRBJ2-7; D remains unclear. The CDR3 contains 15 residues. The ends were cut back, 6 bases at V and 1 base at J, with 16 bases in the middle. The germline V gene has CDR1 MNHNS and CDR2 SASEGT. CDR3: CASRPESSLSYEQYF. The CDR3 region has the DNA TGTGCCAGCAGGCCTGAGTCAAGCTTGTCCTACGAGCAGTACTTC.

As regards this clonotype: A junction boundary mismatches the germline segment, possibly from a read error. The CDR3 loop reads CASSLRVTSGGNTDTQYF. CDR3 in DNA: TGCGCCAGCAGCCTTCGGGTCACTAGCGGGGGAAACACAGACACGCAGTATTTT. The chain is built from TRBV4-1 and TRBJ2-3, with TRBD2 identical over 11 bases. The CDR3 extends over 18 amino acids. Germline CDR1 is MGHRA and CDR2 is YSYEKL.

CDR3 loop: CASSKPGTGGYEQYF. The CDR3 nucleotides read TGTGCCAGCAGTAAGCCCGGGACAGGGGGCTACGAGCAGTACTTC. The chain combines TRBV6-5 with TRBJ2-7; 11 bases line up with TRBD1. The ends lost 5 bases at V and 3 bases at J; junction bases unmatched: 6. Germline values: CDR1 MNHEY, CDR2 SVGAGI. CDR3 size: 15 residues.

Concerning this clonotype: The germline gene is not matched at one end of the junction; a read error may be the cause. The chain employs TRBV10-3 and TRBJ2-1; no reliable D call. This CDR3 is built from 12 residues. Looked up from germline, CDR1 is ENHRY and CDR2 is SYGVKD. CDR3 sequence reads: CAVSEAYNEQFF. The CDR3 DNA reads TGTGCCGTCAGTGAGGCCTACAATGAGCAATTCTTC.

Points on this clonotype: The junction shows a germline mismatch at one end, possibly a read error. This sequence joins TRBV11-2 and TRBJ1-4; possible D gene TRBD1, 5 bases. CDR1 is SGHAT and CDR2 is FQNNGV in the germline V gene. This CDR3 is 15 amino acids long. The CDR3 sequence is CASSVDFRGREKLFF. CDR3 sequence (DNA): TGTGCCAGCAGCGTAGATTTTAGGGGTCGGGAGAAACTGTTTTTT.

V usage is TRBV29-1 and J usage is TRBJ1-5, with D hard to call. The J call is doubtful: the DNA matches TRBJ2-3 better. This CDR3 is 15 amino acids long. CDR1 and CDR2 from the germline V gene are SQVTM and ANQGSEA. The chain's CDR3 is CSAAIKFHHDQSQYF. CDR3 nucleotide sequence: TGCAGCGCCGCTATTAAATTCCACCACGATCAGTCCCAGTATTTT.

On this clonotype itself: At one end the junction does not follow the germline gene, possibly because of a read error. V and J are TRBV12-3 or TRBV12-4 and TRBJ2-5, with 11 bases identical to TRBD2. The CDR3 has 16 amino acids. The CDR3 sequence is CVSSLGLAGFQGTQYF. The DNA of the CDR3 is TGTGTCAGCAGCCTTGGACTAGCGGGTTTCCAAGGGACCCAGTACTTC.

With regard to this clonotype: A read error may explain this, as a much larger clone is one base away. The chain carries TRBV6-2 or TRBV6-3 and TRBJ2-3; no firm D call. In germline, CDR1 is MNHEY, CDR2 SVGEGT. CDR3 length equals 16 residues. With 0 bases removed from V and 6 bases from J, the gap between germline ends came to 16 bases. CDR3 in DNA: TGTGCCAGCAGTTACTCGCTCACCGACCAAGGGGATACGCAGTATTTT. Translated: CASSYSLTDQGDTQYF.

Notes on this clonotype: Mismatch with germline at one junction end may stem from a read error. The chain couples TRBV6-2 or TRBV6-3 to TRBJ2-1, with 8 nucleotides matching TRBD2. The CDR3 runs to 16 residues. The germline gives CDR1 MNHEY, CDR2 SVGEGT. The CDR3 region is CASSHANGRASGEQIF. The CDR3 DNA sequence: TGTGCCAGCAGTCACGCTAACGGGAGGGCAAGCGGTGAGCAGATCTTC.

A note on this clonotype: This could be a read error, since a much larger clone is one nucleotide away. In this CDR3 the conserved last residue, phenylalanine or tryptophan, is missing, so a read error is likely. This chain connects TRBV11-2 to TRBJ1-3; possible D gene TRBD1, 5 bases. V lost 1 base, J lost 0 bases, and 7 bases lay in between. The CDR3 loop spans 15 amino acids. Germline CDR1 and CDR2: SGHAT and FQNNGV. CDR3 sequence (DNA): TGTGCCAGCAGCTTAGGAGGGGTCTCTGGAAACACCATATATCTT. Amino acids: CASSLGGVSGNTIYL.

A remark on this clonotype: Without the conserved terminal phenylalanine or tryptophan, this CDR3 likely stems from a read error. The rearrangement links TRBV11-2 to TRBJ2-1; 7 positions match TRBD2. The CDR3 length is 13 residues. From germline, CDR1 is SGHAT and CDR2 FQNNGV. J lost 11 bases, V lost 5 bases, and 9 bases had no gene match. DNA of the CDR3: TGTGCCAGCAGCATACGGGAGGCCCTGAAGCAGTTCCTC. Its protein product is CASSIREALKQFL.